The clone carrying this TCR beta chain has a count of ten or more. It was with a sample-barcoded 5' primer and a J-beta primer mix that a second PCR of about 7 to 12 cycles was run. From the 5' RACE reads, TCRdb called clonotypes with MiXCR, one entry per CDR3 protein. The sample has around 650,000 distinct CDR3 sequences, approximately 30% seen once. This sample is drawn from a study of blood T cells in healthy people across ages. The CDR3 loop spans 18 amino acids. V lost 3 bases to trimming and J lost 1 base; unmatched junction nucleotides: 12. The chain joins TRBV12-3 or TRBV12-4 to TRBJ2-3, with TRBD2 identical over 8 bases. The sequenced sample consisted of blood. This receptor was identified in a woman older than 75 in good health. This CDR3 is CASSFGRGGTEGTDTQYF. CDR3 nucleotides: TGTGCCAGCAGTTTCGGTCGGGGGGGCACTGAGGGCACAGATACGCAGTATTTT.